This record covers a single TCR beta chain. Its specificity is unknown. Profiling relied on immunoSEQ multiplex PCR, and the TCRdb table lists in-frame clones only, not all of them. The sample is made up of about 5,700 clones, none counted only once. The sample comes from a study of T cells after posttransplantation cyclophosphamide. The CDR3 is 16 residues long. Trimming cost V 2 bases and J 0 bases, with 13 bases left between them. The germline CDR1 and CDR2 sequences are MGHRA and YSYEKL. General study points: Skin or GI-infiltrating T cells shared few TRB sequences with blood. Donor CD8+ memory clones often dominated recipient blood repertoires at later times. TRB clonality was highly associated with recipient CMV seropositivity and reactivation.

Busulfan-fludarabine conditioning, marrow transplant, and cyclophosphamide on days +3 and +4 were administered. Sequenced here: PBMCs, sampled after allogeneic stem cell transplant with posttransplant cyclophosphamide. The rearrangement joins TRBV4-1 to TRBJ1-1, with TRBD1 as a possible D gene (5 bases). The clonotype was recovered from a male patient between 55 and 70 years old who received an allogeneic stem cell transplant from a related donor, was CMV-positive, and had no GVHD. The T cells may partly be graft donor cells. The CDR3, as DNA: TGCGCCAGCAGCCAACATAAGGGGATCTTGAACACTGAAGCTTTCTTT. Translating gives CASSQHKGILNTEAFF.